The sequence of this T cell receptor beta chain was determined in a study of vaccination effects on CD4 cells after COVID-19 (dated 2022 in TCRdb). About the full investigation: Participants received two doses of either the BNT162b2 or the mRNA-1273 mRNA SARS-CoV-2 vaccine. Cultures from other donors in the study were sequenced with the Oncomine TCR Beta short-read assay on an Illumina iSeq 100. In two convalescent patients, pre-vaccine samples were collected 16 days and one week ahead of the first dose, 142 and 148 days after COVID-19 diagnosis. The full study included 10 to 11 COVID-19 convalescent patients and a few SARS-CoV-2-naive healthy vaccine recipients. The study compared SARS-CoV-2 spike-specific CD4+ TCR repertoires before and after mRNA vaccination in COVID-19 convalescent patients and infection-naive vaccine recipients.

General conclusions and limits of the study: Marked clonal contraction was observed in both infection-induced and vaccine-induced clones at late post-vaccination timepoints, consistent with waning T cell responses. Among convalescent patients, the spike-reactive repertoire after vaccination was made up mainly of new vaccine-induced clones that were largely distinct from the clones induced by infection. The study was limited by a small number of convalescent patients and lacked early post-infection timepoints.

As to this clone: Its antigen is still unknown. Base qualities were left out, and no much larger clone turns up one base away.

CDR1 MNHEY and CDR2 SVGAGI were looked up in the germline V gene. Unmatched junction bases come to 8, with V trimmed by 7 bases and J by 2 bases. The cysteine opens and the phenylalanine closes a CDR3 of 14 amino acids. Only CDR3 DNA is held: 42 bases, read in frame from base 1. Receptors were amplified or captured by the immunoSEQ multiplex PCR assay. DNA from the cultured and isolated CD4+ T cells underwent TCR beta CDR3 sequencing. The paper's processing steps were these. Non-productive TCR sequences were discarded, and reads were trimmed to the CDR3 region, with only CDR3s of 7 or more amino acids retained. Antigen-specific clonotypes were identified with the MANAFEST web app by comparing expansion in peptide wells against reference cultures. For clones to be considered positive, expansion at FDR<0.05 versus reference and all other wells, an odds ratio above 5, and a frequency above 0.1% in two replicate wells were required. A clonotype was called cross-reactive if it was significantly expanded both in SARS-CoV-2 spike wells and in at least one common cold coronavirus spike condition. CDR3 similarity was assessed by Levenshtein distance using the stringdist R package, and unrooted trees were constructed with ape in R 3.6.1. TCRdb mirrors the immuneACCESS table, restricted to in-frame sequences. Some clones are absent from its copies; in checked studies, under half trace to an unresolved V gene, and the reason for the others is unknown. D and trimming come from the DNA, and the V and J calls and clone size come from that table. Present in this sample are roughly 73,000 clones, roughly 73% of which were seen just once. The ten largest make up over 4.5% of the sample.

In the ViraFEST assay, PBMC were stimulated with viral peptide pools, and TCR sequencing was then used to find antigen-specific CD4+ T cell clonotypes based on their expansion. After less than 13 days of culture, CD4+ T cells were isolated with the EasySep CD4+ T cell isolation kit. Convalescent patients had PCR-confirmed SARS-CoV-2 infection between March and December 2020, before Alpha, Beta and Delta variants emerged in the United States. About 2 million PBMC per well were cultured in IMDM with around 5% human AB serum, 10 IU/ml IL-2 and gentamicin, plus 10 ug/ml peptides. A peptide pool from HIV-1 Nef was used as the negative control culture condition. On days 3 and 7, half of the culture medium was replaced with fresh IL-2-containing medium. Each peptide stimulation condition was cultured in triplicate wells unless otherwise noted. Using Ficoll-Paque Plus gradient centrifugation, PBMC were separated from whole blood and then either used fresh or cryopreserved at -140C. The QIAamp micro DNA kit was used to extract genomic DNA from the cultured CD4+ T cells.

The chain is assembled from TRBV6-5 and TRBJ2-7, with 7 bases aligning to TRBD1. The clonotype was recovered from a human donor who had a prior SARS-CoV-2 infection. The source material was CD4+ T cells from PBMCs cultured with HIV peptides, sampled before COVID-19 vaccination. What this sample's cell subset or site label stands for: HIV-1 Nef peptide pool negative control/reference culture. The nucleotide sequence reads TGTGCCAGCACGGATGACAGGGCCCCCTACGAGCAGTACTTC. The encoded protein is CASTDDRAPYEQYF.